What follows are 16 T cell receptor beta chains derived from one specimen sequenced in a study of blood T cell repertoires in COVID-19. Profiled with immunoSEQ multiplex PCR; TCRdb holds only in-frame clones, not every one. Here the sample spans about 59,000 clones, almost 85% being singletons. Input material: peripheral blood. These receptors were taken from a human donor in a cohort sampled during active COVID-19.

The J gene is TRBJ2-7, the V gene TRBV19, with TRBD2 matching over 13 bases. Unmatched junction bases numbered 7, after V lost 5 bases and J lost 0 bases. The germline V gene encodes CDR1 LNHDA and CDR2 SQIVND (reference sequence). CDR3 size: 17 residues. The CDR3 nucleotides read TGTGCCAGTAGTTTCGCCCGACTAGCGGGGGGCTCCTACGAGCAGTACTTC. It translates to CASSFARLAGGSYEQYF.

This chain joins TRBV18 and TRBJ2-1; 8 bases align to TRBD1. The germline V gene encodes CDR1 KGHSH and CDR2 LQKENI. The CDR3 runs 15 residues. V lost 6 bases, J lost 6 bases, and 10 bases stayed unmatched. DNA of the CDR3: TGTGCCAGCTCCCGTTTTTCTGGGACAGGCAATGAGCAGTTCTTC. It is translated as CASSRFSGTGNEQFF.

The rearrangement joins TRBV24-1 to TRBJ2-2; perhaps TRBD2 as D (7 bases). The CDR3 has 19 residues. Trimming left V 1 base short and J 4 bases short, with 21 bases between. Per germline, CDR1 KGHDR and CDR2 SFDVKD. CDR3 DNA: TGTGCCACCAGTGATTTAGCCAGGGGAGGGCTAGCGACCACCGGGGAGCTGTTTTTT. Its protein product is CATSDLARGGLATTGELFF.

This clone was seen a few times. The rearrangement uses TRBV5-1 and TRBJ2-7; weak D call: TRBD2 (6 bases). CDR3 length: 14 amino acids. Germline lookup yields CDR1 SGHRS and CDR2 YFSETQ. Trimming cost V 2 bases and J 4 bases, with 13 bases left between them. CDR3 sequence reads: CASSFGSGTYEQYF. The CDR3 coding sequence is TGCGCCAGCAGCTTCGGATCAGGGACTTACGAGCAGTACTTC.

This clone was recorded once. CDR3 nucleotide sequence: TGTGCCAGCAGCATGGGACAGGGTCGGAATACGCAGTATTTT. Encoded protein: CASSMGQGRNTQYF. V usage is TRBV7-2 and J usage is TRBJ2-3; 9 positions agree with TRBD1. Trimming cost V 5 bases and J 7 bases; bases outside gene matches: 7. This CDR3 has 14 amino acids. Germline lookup yields CDR1 SGHTA and CDR2 FQGNSA.

The V gene is TRBV19, the J gene TRBJ2-3; TRBD2 agrees at 7 bases. With V trimmed by 5 bases and J by 3 bases, 8 bases remained unmatched. The CDR3 has 15 residues. Germline V CDR1 and CDR2: LNHDA, SQIVND (reference sequence). CDR3 residues: CASSPPGGGTDTQYF. As DNA, the CDR3 is TGTGCCAGTAGTCCTCCTGGGGGGGGAACAGATACGCAGTATTTT.

This clone was counted ten times or more. This rearrangement joins TRBV5-5 to TRBJ2-5, with D possibly matching TRBD2 (6 bases). Germline assignment: CDR1 SGHKS and CDR2 YYEKEE (reference sequence). The CDR3 consists of 13 residues. Trimming shortened V by 3 bases and J by 5 bases, and 11 bases separated the two germline ends. In nucleotides, the CDR3 is TGTGCCAGCAGCTCCCCGGGGGACGAGACCCAGTACTTC. Protein product: CASSSPGDETQYF.

V gene TRBV27 combines with J gene TRBJ1-1; 7 bases are a match to TRBD1. The CDR3 covers 14 residues. From germline, CDR1 is MNHEY and CDR2 SMNVEV (reference sequence). Unmatched junction bases numbered 4, after V lost 6 bases and J lost 0 bases. The CDR3 here is CASRLQGMNTEAFF. As DNA, the CDR3 is TGTGCCAGCAGGCTACAGGGGATGAACACTGAAGCTTTCTTT.

The rearrangement links TRBV5-1 to TRBJ2-3; the match to TRBD2 covers 9 bases. This CDR3 region has 17 residues. The germline V gene encodes CDR1 SGHRS and CDR2 YFSETQ. Trimming at V came to 4 bases and at J to 0 bases, leaving 9 bases not matched to a gene. The CDR3 DNA is TGCGCCAGCAGCACCGGCTCTAGCGGGGTTAGCACAGATACGCAGTATTTT. Amino acids: CASSTGSSGVSTDTQYF.

This clone was observed a few times. The chain uses TRBV25-1 and TRBJ1-4; the match to TRBD1 covers 9 bases. V lost 8 bases and J lost 2; bases outside the gene matches: 9. CDR3 length: 16 amino acids. The germline CDR1 and CDR2 sequences are MGHDK and SYGVNS. This chain's CDR3 is CASAGTGRLTNEKLFF. DNA for the CDR3: TGTGCCAGCGCCGGGACAGGGAGATTGACTAATGAAAAACTGTTTTTT.

V gene TRBV18 combines with J gene TRBJ2-1, with D perhaps matching TRBD2 (6 bases). Germline V gene sequence: CDR1 KGHSH, CDR2 LQKENI. Trimming pared 3 bases from V and 3 bases from J, leaving 12 bases between. This CDR3 is built from 15 residues. Here the CDR3 reads CASSPSSGDYNEQFF. The CDR3, as DNA: TGTGCCAGCTCACCTTCTTCGGGGGACTACAATGAGCAGTTCTTC. Looking up the rest from reference TRBV18 and TRBJ2-1 gives the full variable domain: NAGVMQNPRHLVRRRGQEARLRCSPMKGHSHVYWYRQLPEEGLKFMVYLQKENIIDESGMPKERFSAEFPKEGPSILRIQQVVRGDSAAYFCASSPSSGDYNEQFFGPGTRLTVL.

Only a few counts were recorded for this clone. The chain has TRBV13 and TRBJ2-5; TRBD2 might be the D (5 bases). The CDR3 totals 13 residues. Per germline, CDR1 PRHDT and CDR2 FYEKMQ (reference sequence). The ends were cut back, 1 base at V and 7 bases at J, with 10 bases in the middle. The DNA for the CDR3 is TGTGCCAGCAGCTTAGTCGGGGTTGGGACCCAGTACTTC. Translated: CASSLVGVGTQYF.

This rearrangement joins TRBV5-1 to TRBJ2-3; no reliable D call. The CDR3 is 15 amino acids. In germline, CDR1 is SGHRS, CDR2 YFSETQ. V was pared by 0 bases and J by 0 bases, with 8 bases between. This chain's CDR3 is CASSLAGISTDTQYF. The CDR3, as DNA: TGCGCCAGCAGCTTGGCGGGTATTAGCACAGATACGCAGTATTTT.

The chain uses TRBV3-1 (or the pseudogene TRBV3-2) and TRBJ2-4; D is uncertain. The CDR3 length is 14 residues. V shed 1 base and J shed 7 bases, with 11 bases lying between them. CDR1 and CDR2 (germline): LGHDT, YNNKEL (reference sequence). CDR3 region: CASSQGQIRNIQYF. The CDR3 DNA is TGTGCCAGCAGCCAAGGTCAAATACGGAACATTCAGTACTTC.

The gene calls are TRBV4-1 and TRBJ1-2, with TRBD1 as a possible D gene (5 bases). The CDR3 runs to 13 residues. In germline, CDR1 is MGHRA, CDR2 YSYEKL. The V and J ends lost 5 bases and 1 base respectively, with 8 bases between them. The DNA for the CDR3 is TGCGCCAGCAGCGGAAGGGGTAACTATGGCTACACCTTC. Translated, it gives CASSGRGNYGYTF.

The V call is TRBV27, the J call TRBJ1-2; D possibly corresponds to TRBD1 (6 bases). CDR3 size: 14 residues. Trimming stripped 2 bases from V and 5 bases from J, with 12 bases between. Germline CDR1 is MNHEY and CDR2 is SMNVEV (reference sequence). The CDR3 sequence is CASSLTSGEYGYTF. The CDR3 DNA is TGTGCCAGCAGTTTAACGTCAGGGGAGTATGGCTACACCTTC.